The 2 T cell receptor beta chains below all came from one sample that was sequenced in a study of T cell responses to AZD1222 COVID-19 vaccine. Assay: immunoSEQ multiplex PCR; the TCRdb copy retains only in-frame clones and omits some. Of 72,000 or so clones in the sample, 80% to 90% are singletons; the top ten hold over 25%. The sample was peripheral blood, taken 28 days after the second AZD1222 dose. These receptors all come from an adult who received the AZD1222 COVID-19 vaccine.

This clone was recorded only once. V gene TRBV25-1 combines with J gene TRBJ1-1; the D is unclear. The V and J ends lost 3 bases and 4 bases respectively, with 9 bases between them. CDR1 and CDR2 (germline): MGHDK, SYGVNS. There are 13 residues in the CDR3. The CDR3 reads CASSDQLGTEAFF. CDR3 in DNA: TGTGCCAGCAGTGACCAACTCGGCACTGAAGCTTTCTTT.

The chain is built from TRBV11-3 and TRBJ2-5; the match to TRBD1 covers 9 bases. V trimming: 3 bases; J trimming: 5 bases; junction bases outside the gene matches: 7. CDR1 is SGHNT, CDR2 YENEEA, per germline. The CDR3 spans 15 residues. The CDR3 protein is CASSLNTGGDETQYF. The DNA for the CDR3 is TGTGCCAGCAGCTTGAATACAGGGGGCGACGAGACCCAGTACTTC.